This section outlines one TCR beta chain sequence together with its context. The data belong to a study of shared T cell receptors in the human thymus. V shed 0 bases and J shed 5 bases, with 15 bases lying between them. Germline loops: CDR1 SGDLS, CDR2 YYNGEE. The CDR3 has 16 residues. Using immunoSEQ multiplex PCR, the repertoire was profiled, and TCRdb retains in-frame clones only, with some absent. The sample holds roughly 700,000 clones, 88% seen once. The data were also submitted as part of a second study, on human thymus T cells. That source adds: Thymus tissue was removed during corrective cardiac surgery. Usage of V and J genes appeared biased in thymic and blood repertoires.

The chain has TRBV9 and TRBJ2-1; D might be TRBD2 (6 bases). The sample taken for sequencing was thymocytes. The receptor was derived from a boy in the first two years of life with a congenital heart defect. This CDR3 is CASSVGGGAGHNEQFF. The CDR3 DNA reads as TGTGCCAGCAGCGTAGGGGGCGGGGCTGGACACAATGAGCAGTTCTTC.